The 20 T cell receptor beta chains below all came from one sample that was sequenced in a study of blood T cells in healthy people across ages. Together with a sample-barcoded 5' primer, a J-beta primer mix was included in a second PCR lasting about 7 to 12 cycles. TCRdb re-derived calls from the 5' RACE reads in MiXCR, one entry per CDR3 protein. The repertoire holds more than 800,000 distinct CDR3 sequences, with 29% as singletons. The source material was blood. All receptors come from a woman at least 80 years old in good health.

This clonotype was counted ten times or more. The chain carries TRBV25-1 and TRBJ2-5, with 14 bases fitting TRBD2. Germline CDR1 and CDR2: MGHDK and SYGVNS. V was clipped by 8 bases and J by 3 bases; unmatched bases: 5. CDR3 length: 15 amino acids. DNA for the CDR3: TGTGCCAGCTTCCTGGGACTAGCGGGGGAAGAGACCCAGTACTTC. It yields the protein CASFLGLAGEETQYF.

The sample holds many counts of this clonotype. The chain joins TRBV7-2 to TRBJ2-3; the D gene could be TRBD1 or TRBD2 (5 bases each). Trimming left V 8 bases short and J 6 bases short, with 15 bases between. This CDR3 spans 13 amino acids. Germline lookup yields CDR1 SGHTA and CDR2 FQGNSA. The CDR3 sequence: CASGRTGQDTQYF. The CDR3 DNA follows: TGTGCCAGCGGCAGGACGGGGCAGGATACGCAGTATTTT.

Details on this clonotype: This may be a read error, as it is one base from a much larger clone. V and J are TRBV4-1 and TRBJ2-2, with 9 nucleotides matching TRBD2. The germline V gene has CDR1 MGHRA and CDR2 YSYEKL. The CDR3 is 15 amino acids. V gave up 6 bases and J gave up 7 bases; unmatched junction bases: 9. This CDR3 is CASRASGEKGGELFF. The CDR3 DNA follows: TGCGCCAGCAGGGCTAGCGGGGAGAAGGGCGGGGAGCTGTTTTTT.

This clonotype came up once. The V call is TRBV11-2, the J call TRBJ2-5, with 12 bases aligning to TRBD2. Germline lookup yields CDR1 SGHAT and CDR2 FQNNGV. This CDR3 is 16 amino acids long. Trimming cost V 5 bases and J 5 bases; bases outside gene matches: 9. CDR3 coding DNA: TGTGCCAGCAGCGCGACTAGCGGGAGTGTGGCTGAGACCCAGTACTTC. This encodes CASSATSGSVAETQYF.

This clonotype showed up many times. This chain uses TRBV6-6 with TRBJ2-3, with D unresolved. V was cut by 5 bases and J by 4 bases, with 7 bases left in between. The CDR3 runs to 12 residues. Germline CDR1 and CDR2: MNHNY and SVGAGI (reference sequence). CDR3 loop: CASSATADTQYF. The CDR3 DNA reads as TGTGCCAGCAGTGCGACGGCAGATACGCAGTATTTT.

The rearrangement links TRBV4-2 to TRBJ2-5; a possible D gene is TRBD2 (5 bases). V dropped 0 bases and J dropped 5 bases, with 10 bases sitting between them. The CDR3 consists of 14 residues. Germline CDR1 reads LGHNA; CDR2 reads YNFKEQ. CDR3 nucleotide sequence: TGTGCCAGCAGCCAAGATTGGGGAGTGGAGACCCAGTACTTC. Protein: CASSQDWGVETQYF.

V is TRBV6-2 or TRBV6-3 and J is TRBJ1-2, with no clear D. This CDR3 has 14 residues. Germline CDR1 reads MNHEY; CDR2 reads SVGEGT. The V end lost 3 bases, the J end lost 10 bases, and 18 bases lay between the germline ends. Here the CDR3 reads CASSYPTSLLYYTF. As DNA, the CDR3 is TGTGCCAGCAGTTATCCCACCAGCCTCTTATACTACACCTTC.

This clonotype was seen only a few times. A much larger clone differs from this one at a single base, so this may be a read error. The rearrangement joins TRBV6-2 or TRBV6-3 to TRBJ2-7, with D perhaps being TRBD1 or TRBD2 (5 bases each). The CDR3 totals 16 residues. V was cut by 2 bases and J by 3 bases, with 17 bases left in between. Germline V lookup: CDR1 MNHEY, CDR2 SVGEGT. CDR3 nucleotides: TGTGCCAGCAGTTACGGGACCCCAACATACGGCTACGAGCAGTACTTC. Amino acid sequence: CASSYGTPTYGYEQYF.

This clonotype occurred many times. The chain employs TRBV20-1 and TRBJ2-5; D uncertain. Trimming cost V 6 bases and J 4 bases, with 15 bases left between them. CDR1 and CDR2 (germline): DFQATT, SNEGSKA (reference sequence). This CDR3 has 13 residues. The CDR3 coding sequence is TGCAGTGCAAGACTTTTCGGCCTAGAGACCCAGTACTTC. Translated: CSARLFGLETQYF.

This clonotype has ten or more counts. V is TRBV6-1 and J is TRBJ1-2; 7 bases map to TRBD1. CDR1 is MNHNS and CDR2 is SASEGT in the germline V gene. Germline trimming cut 3 bases from V and 5 bases from J; bases unmatched to any gene: 3. The CDR3 is 13 amino acids. This chain's CDR3 is CASSEGTVYGYTF. The CDR3 DNA reads TGTGCCAGCAGTGAGGGGACAGTTTATGGCTACACCTTC.

This clonotype was observed a handful of times. J is TRBJ1-2 and V is TRBV7-9; no definite D call. Deletions cut 1 base from V and 8 bases from J, with 8 bases between. The germline V gene has CDR1 SEHNR and CDR2 FQNEAQ (reference sequence). The CDR3 is 12 residues long. The CDR3 is CASSLDGTGYTF. In DNA, the CDR3 is TGTGCCAGCAGCTTAGATGGCACGGGCTACACCTTC.

This clonotype has more than one count but fewer than ten. This rearrangement joins TRBV7-2 to TRBJ1-1; 7 bases agree with TRBD1. The CDR3 has 18 residues. Trimming at V came to 2 bases and at J to 1 base, leaving 13 bases not matched to a gene. From germline, CDR1 is SGHTA and CDR2 FQGNSA. CDR3 in amino acids: CASSLRGGGTVSNTEAFF. The DNA of the CDR3 is TGTGCCAGCAGCTTAAGGGGGGGGGGGACAGTGTCGAACACTGAAGCTTTCTTT.

This clonotype has ten or more counts. This chain uses TRBV10-3 with TRBJ1-2; D gene ambiguous. This CDR3 contains 14 residues. The V gene lost 5 bases and the J gene lost 4 bases, with 14 bases spanning the gap. The germline gives CDR1 ENHRY, CDR2 SYGVKD. The CDR3 DNA reads as TGTGCCATCAGTCTGTCAGAAGGAATCTATGGCTACACCTTC. Translated, it gives CAISLSEGIYGYTF.

As concerns this clonotype: A much larger clone lies one base from this, so it may be a read error. CDR3 sequence reads: CASSFGRAGYNEQFF. In DNA form, the CDR3 reads TGTGCCAGCAGTTTCGGCAGGGCAGGCTACAATGAGCAGTTCTTC. The chain is built from TRBV6-2 or TRBV6-3 and TRBJ2-1, with D maybe TRBD1 (5 bases). Trimming removed 4 bases at V and 3 bases at J, with 13 bases between. Germline CDR1 and CDR2: MNHEY and SVGEGT. There are 15 residues in the CDR3.

Many counts were recorded for this clonotype. The chain has TRBV6-2 or TRBV6-3 and TRBJ2-7, with 9 nucleotides matching TRBD1. This CDR3 has 15 residues. The germline gives CDR1 MNHEY, CDR2 SVGEGT. The junction had 3 bases not matched to a gene; V was cut back by 0 bases and J by 3 bases. This CDR3 reads CASSYSTDRGYEQYF. In nucleotides, the CDR3 is TGTGCCAGCAGTTACTCGACGGACAGGGGCTACGAGCAGTACTTC.

The chain recombines TRBV6-5 with TRBJ1-2, with a weak D call TRBD1 (6 bases). This CDR3 is built from 15 residues. Germline V lookup: CDR1 MNHEY, CDR2 SVGAGI. V was clipped by 0 bases and J by 4 bases, with 12 bases between them. CDR3 bases: TGTGCCAGCAGTTACTCAGGGGGGCGCCGCTATGGCTACACCTTC. Translation gives CASSYSGGRRYGYTF.

For this clonotype: A much bigger clone sits one base away, suggesting this may be a read error. The chain recombines TRBV20-1 with TRBJ1-2, with D unclear. V was cut by 0 bases and J by 6 bases, with 5 bases left in between. The CDR3 spans 11 residues. CDR1 and CDR2 (germline): DFQATT, SNEGSKA (reference sequence). CDR3 DNA: TGCAGTGCTAGAGATTGTGATGGCTACACCTTC. Protein sequence: CSARDCDGYTF.

The chain uses TRBV7-2 and TRBJ2-7; the D gene is possibly TRBD2 (6 bases). The V and J ends lost 5 bases and 7 bases respectively, with 18 bases between them. CDR3 length: 14 residues. CDR1 and CDR2 (germline): SGHTA, FQGNSA. Here the CDR3 DNA reads TGTGCCAGCAGCGTTACTGGGACTCTCCTTGAGCAGTACTTC. Protein product: CASSVTGTLLEQYF.

V gene TRBV18 combines with J gene TRBJ1-1, with D hard to call. Germline V gene sequence: CDR1 KGHSH, CDR2 LQKENI. The CDR3 has 15 residues. Trimming shortened V by 0 bases and J by 6 bases, and 14 bases separated the two germline ends. CDR3 coding DNA: TGTGCCAGCTCACCACCGAAGGGAGGCAGCCCTGAAGCTTTCTTT. Encoded protein: CASSPPKGGSPEAFF.

This clonotype was found many times. The chain has TRBV20-1 and TRBJ1-5; D uncertain. V was clipped by 0 bases and J by 0 bases, with 9 bases between them. Germline CDR1 DFQATT, CDR2 SNEGSKA (reference sequence). CDR3 size: 15 residues. CDR3 sequence reads: CSARDNSISNQPQHF. CDR3 nucleotide sequence: TGCAGTGCTAGAGATAACAGCATTAGCAATCAGCCCCAGCATTTT.